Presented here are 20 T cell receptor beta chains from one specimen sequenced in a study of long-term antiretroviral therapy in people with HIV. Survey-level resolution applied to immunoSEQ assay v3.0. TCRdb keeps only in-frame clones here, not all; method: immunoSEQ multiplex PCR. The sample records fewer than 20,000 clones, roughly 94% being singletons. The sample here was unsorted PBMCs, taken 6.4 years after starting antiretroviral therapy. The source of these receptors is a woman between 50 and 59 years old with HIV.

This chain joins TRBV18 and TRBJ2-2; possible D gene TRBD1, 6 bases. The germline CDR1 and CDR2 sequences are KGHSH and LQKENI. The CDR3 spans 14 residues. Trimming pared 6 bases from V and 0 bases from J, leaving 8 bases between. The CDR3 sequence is CASSDRANTGELFF. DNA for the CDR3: TGTGCCAGCTCGGACAGAGCGAACACCGGGGAGCTGTTTTTT.

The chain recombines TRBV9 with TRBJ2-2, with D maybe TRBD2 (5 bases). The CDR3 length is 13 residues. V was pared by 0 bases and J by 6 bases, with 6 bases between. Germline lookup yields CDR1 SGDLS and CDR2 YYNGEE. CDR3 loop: CASSVGGPGELFF. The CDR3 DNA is TGTGCCAGCAGCGTAGGAGGGCCCGGGGAGCTGTTTTTT.

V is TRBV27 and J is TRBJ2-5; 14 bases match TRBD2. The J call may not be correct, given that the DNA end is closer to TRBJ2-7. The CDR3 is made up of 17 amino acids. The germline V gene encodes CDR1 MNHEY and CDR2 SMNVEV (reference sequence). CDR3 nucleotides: TGTGCCAGCAGTCCCCTAGGGACTAGCGGGAGTGGGAACGAGCAGTACTTC. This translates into CASSPLGTSGSGNEQYF.

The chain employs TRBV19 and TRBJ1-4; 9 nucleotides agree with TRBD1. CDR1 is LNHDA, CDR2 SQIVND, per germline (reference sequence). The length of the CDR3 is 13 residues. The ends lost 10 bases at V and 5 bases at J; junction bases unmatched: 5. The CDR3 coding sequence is TGTGCCACCAGGGACAGGGAAAATGAAAAACTGTTTTTT. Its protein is CATRDRENEKLFF.

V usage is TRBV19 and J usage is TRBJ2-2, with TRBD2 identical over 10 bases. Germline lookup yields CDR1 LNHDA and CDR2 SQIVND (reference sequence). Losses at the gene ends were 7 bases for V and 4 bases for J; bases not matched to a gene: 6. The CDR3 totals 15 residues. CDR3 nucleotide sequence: TGTGCCAGTACGTGGCTAGCGGGAGCCACCGGGGAGCTGTTTTTT. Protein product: CASTWLAGATGELFF.

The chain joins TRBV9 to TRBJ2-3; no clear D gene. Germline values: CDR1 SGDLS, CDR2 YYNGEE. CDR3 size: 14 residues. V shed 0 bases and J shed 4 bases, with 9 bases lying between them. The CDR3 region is CASSVEGSPDTQYF. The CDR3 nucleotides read TGTGCCAGCAGCGTAGAGGGTAGCCCAGATACGCAGTATTTT.

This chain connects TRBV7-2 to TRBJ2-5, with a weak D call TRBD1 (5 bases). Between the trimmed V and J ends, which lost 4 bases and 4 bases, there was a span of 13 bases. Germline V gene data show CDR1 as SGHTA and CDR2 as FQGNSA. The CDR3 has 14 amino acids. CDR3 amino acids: CASSSQGYGETQYF. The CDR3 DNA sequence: TGTGCCAGCAGCTCCCAGGGATATGGAGAGACCCAGTACTTC.

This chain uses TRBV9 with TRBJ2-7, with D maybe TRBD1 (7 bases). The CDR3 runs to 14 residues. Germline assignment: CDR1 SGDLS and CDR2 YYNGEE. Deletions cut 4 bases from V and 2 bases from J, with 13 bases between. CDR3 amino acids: CASSPRGDPYEQYF. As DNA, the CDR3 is TGTGCCAGCAGCCCCAGGGGGGACCCCTACGAGCAGTACTTC.

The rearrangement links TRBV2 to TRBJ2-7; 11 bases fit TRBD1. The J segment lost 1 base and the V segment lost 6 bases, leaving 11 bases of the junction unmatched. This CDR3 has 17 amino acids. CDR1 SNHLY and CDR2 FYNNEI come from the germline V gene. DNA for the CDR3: TGTGCCAGCAGCCGATTTACCGGGACAGGGGGGTCCTACGAGCAGTACTTC. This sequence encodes CASSRFTGTGGSYEQYF.

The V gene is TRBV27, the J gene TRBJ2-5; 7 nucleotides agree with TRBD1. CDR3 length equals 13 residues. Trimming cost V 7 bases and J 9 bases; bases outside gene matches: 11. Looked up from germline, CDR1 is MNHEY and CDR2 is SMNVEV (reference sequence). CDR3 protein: CASKTTGSMAQYF. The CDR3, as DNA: TGTGCCAGCAAAACGACAGGGTCAATGGCCCAGTACTTC.

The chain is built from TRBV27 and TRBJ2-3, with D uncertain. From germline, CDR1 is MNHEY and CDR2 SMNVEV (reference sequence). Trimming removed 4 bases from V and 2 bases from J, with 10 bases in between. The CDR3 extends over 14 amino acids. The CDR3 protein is CASSYKGITDTQYF. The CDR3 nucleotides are TGTGCCAGCAGTTACAAGGGAATCACAGATACGCAGTATTTT.

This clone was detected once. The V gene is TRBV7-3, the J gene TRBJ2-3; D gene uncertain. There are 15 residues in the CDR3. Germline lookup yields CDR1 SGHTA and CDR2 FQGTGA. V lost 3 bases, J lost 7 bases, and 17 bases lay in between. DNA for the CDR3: TGTGCCAGCAGCTTCTTCCTCGTACGGCCATATACGCAGTATTTT. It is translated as CASSFFLVRPYTQYF.

CDR3 in amino acids: CASSQDLAGVSGELFF. In DNA form, the CDR3 reads TGTGCCAGCAGCCAAGATCTAGCGGGAGTATCCGGGGAGCTGTTTTTT. This rearrangement joins TRBV14 to TRBJ2-2, with TRBD2 matching over 10 bases. This CDR3 region has 16 residues. Germline V gene sequence: CDR1 SGHDN, CDR2 FVKESK. The junction had 4 bases not matched to a gene; V was cut back by 0 bases and J by 6 bases.

The CDR3 bases are TGTGCCAGCAGCTTAGCGTTAGGGGGGATGAACACTGAAGCTTTCTTT. Translating it yields CASSLALGGMNTEAFF. V and J are TRBV7-2 and TRBJ1-1; D might be TRBD1 (6 bases). V shed 0 bases and J shed 0 bases, with 11 bases lying between them. The V gene's germline CDR1 is SGHTA and CDR2 FQGNSA. The CDR3 is 16 amino acids. Full variable domain (rest looked up from reference TRBV7-2 and TRBJ1-1): GAGVSQSPSNKVTEKGKDVELRCDPISGHTALYWYRQSLGQGLEFLIYFQGNSAPDKSGLPSDRFSAERTGGSVSTLTIQRTQQEDSAVYLCASSLALGGMNTEAFFGQGTRLTVV.

The CDR3 DNA follows: TGTGCCAGCAGTCTTGACAGGGCGAGGGCCGGGGAGCTGTTTTTT. This translates into CASSLDRARAGELFF. This chain connects TRBV6-5 to TRBJ2-2, with 7 bases matching TRBD1. This CDR3 spans 15 amino acids. The germline V gene has CDR1 MNHEY and CDR2 SVGAGI. Trimming took 5 bases from V and 6 from J; bases not matched to a gene: 9.

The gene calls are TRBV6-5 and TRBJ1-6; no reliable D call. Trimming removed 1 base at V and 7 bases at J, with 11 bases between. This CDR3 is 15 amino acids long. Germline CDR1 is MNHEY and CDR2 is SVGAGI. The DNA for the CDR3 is TGTGCCAGCAGTTACTACAGAACGGCAAATTCACCCCTCCACTTT. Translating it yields CASSYYRTANSPLHF.

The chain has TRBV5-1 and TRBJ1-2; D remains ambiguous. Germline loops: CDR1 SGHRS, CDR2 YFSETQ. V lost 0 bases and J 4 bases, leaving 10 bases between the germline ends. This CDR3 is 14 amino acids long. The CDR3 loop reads CASSLARDSYGYTF. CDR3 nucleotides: TGCGCCAGCAGCTTGGCGAGGGATTCCTATGGCTACACCTTC. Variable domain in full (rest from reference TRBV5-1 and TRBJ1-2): KAGVTQTPRYLIKTRGQQVTLSCSPISGHRSVSWYQQTPGQGLQFLFEYFSETQRNKGNFPGRFSGRQFSNSRSEMNVSTLELGDSALYLCASSLARDSYGYTFGSGTRLTVV.

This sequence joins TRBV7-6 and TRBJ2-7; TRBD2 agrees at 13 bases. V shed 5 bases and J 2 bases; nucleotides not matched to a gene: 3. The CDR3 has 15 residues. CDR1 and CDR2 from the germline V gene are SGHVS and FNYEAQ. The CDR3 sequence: CASSIGTSGTYEQYF. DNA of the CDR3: TGTGCCAGCAGCATCGGGACTAGCGGGACCTACGAGCAGTACTTC.

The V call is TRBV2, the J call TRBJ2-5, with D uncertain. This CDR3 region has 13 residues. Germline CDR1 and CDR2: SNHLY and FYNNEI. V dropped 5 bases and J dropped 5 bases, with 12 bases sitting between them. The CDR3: CASSSTLRETQYF. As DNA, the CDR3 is TGTGCCAGCAGTTCTACTCTCAGGGAGACCCAGTACTTC.

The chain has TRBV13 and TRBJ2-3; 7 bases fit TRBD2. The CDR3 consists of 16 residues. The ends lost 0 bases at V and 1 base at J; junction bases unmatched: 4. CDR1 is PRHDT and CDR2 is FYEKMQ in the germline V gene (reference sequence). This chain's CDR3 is CASSLGRGGGTDTQYF. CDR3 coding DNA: TGTGCCAGCAGCTTAGGCCGCGGGGGAGGCACAGATACGCAGTATTTT.